Listed here are 3 T cell receptor beta chains from one sample, sequenced in a study of neurological immune-mediated disorders. Documented time point: longitudinal time-point 2. TCRdb redid the calling of the 5' RACE reads with MiXCR, one entry per CDR3 protein. The repertoire consists of about 80,000 distinct CDR3 sequences, with around 6% occurring once and the leading ten covering roughly 8.6%. Specimen: PBMCs. Receptors originate from an older woman with multiple sclerosis.

This clonotype was recorded at least ten times. V usage is TRBV20-1 and J usage is TRBJ1-4, with unresolved D. Germline V gives CDR1 DFQATT, CDR2 SNEGSKA (reference sequence). V gave up 6 bases and J gave up 3 bases, with 11 bases separating them. The CDR3 has 13 amino acids. CDR3 loop: CSASGSPNEKLFF. The DNA for the CDR3 is TGCAGTGCCTCCGGGTCTCCTAATGAAAAACTGTTTTTT.

This clonotype was counted at least ten times. CDR3 coding DNA: TGTGCCAGCAGCGCTGGACAGGGAGGAGAGACCCAGTACTTC. Amino acids: CASSAGQGGETQYF. The gene calls are TRBV4-2 and TRBJ2-5, with TRBD1 matching 8 bases. The CDR3 contains 14 residues. With V trimmed by 5 bases and J by 4 bases, 6 bases remained unmatched. Germline CDR1 LGHNA, CDR2 YNFKEQ.

This clonotype was seen repeatedly, ten times or more. This chain joins TRBV20-1 and TRBJ2-7; tentatively, D is TRBD1 or TRBD2 (5 bases each). Between the trimmed V and J ends, which lost 4 bases and 3 bases, there was a span of 19 bases. Germline CDR1 and CDR2: DFQATT and SNEGSKA (reference sequence). This CDR3 region has 15 residues. This CDR3 reads CSATVSGTLLYEQYF. CDR3 nucleotide sequence: TGCAGTGCTACAGTCTCCGGGACCCTCCTCTACGAGCAGTACTTC.